The clone carrying this T cell receptor (beta chain) was counted between two and nine times. This specimen comes from a study of blood T cell repertoires in COVID-19. The wider study: Collection of acute and convalescent COVID-19 samples took place in the United States, Italy and Spain. T cells, B-cell-depleted T cells, or PBMCs supplied cDNA or gDNA.

Original processing methods: Counts of nucleated cells, estimated from reference gene primer amplification, were obtained. Only in-frame clones appear in the TCRdb table, and some are missing; sequencing was by immunoSEQ multiplex PCR. Clonal size and the V and J genes are those of that table, whereas D and trimming came from the DNA. This table holds around 140,000 clones, about 76% found once. The TCR comes from a human donor in a cohort sampled during active COVID-19. Sequencing was performed on peripheral blood.

As DNA, the CDR3 is TGTGCCAGCAGCTCCACGACTAGATTGGGTGAGCAGTTCTTC. Encoded protein: CASSSTTRLGEQFF. The chain recombines TRBV7-9 with TRBJ2-1, with a tentative D call TRBD2 (6 bases). The CDR3 length is 14 residues. V lost 4 bases and J 9 bases, leaving 16 bases between the germline ends. Germline V lookup: CDR1 SEHNR, CDR2 FQNEAQ (reference sequence). The full variable domain, completed using reference TRBV7-9 and TRBJ2-1, is DTGVSQNPRHKITKRGQNVTFRCDPISEHNRLYWYRQTLGQGPEFLTYFQNEAQLEKSRLLSDRFSAERPKGSFSTLEIQRTEQGDSAMYLCASSSTTRLGEQFFGPGTRLTVL.